This record looks at one T cell receptor (beta chain) sequence and its context. The record originates from a study of blood T cell repertoires in COVID-19. Study-wide context: Specimens from acute and convalescent COVID-19 originated in the United States, Italy and Spain. PBMCs, B-cell-depleted T cells, or T cells were the source of the cDNA or gDNA that made up the material.

Original processing methods: Nucleated cell number was recorded as an estimate derived from reference gene primer amplification. The repertoire was sequenced with immunoSEQ multiplex PCR; TCRdb's copy has only in-frame clones and lacks some. For V, J and clone size, that table is used; D and trimming come from the DNA. The repertoire consists of 70,000 or so clones, with roughly nine tenths occurring once and the leading ten covering approximately 1.4%. The TCR sequence derives from a man in his fifties with acute or convalescent COVID-19. Sequenced input: peripheral blood.

CDR3 coding DNA: TGTGCCAGCAGCGTAGGGGACACTCAAGCTAATGAAAAACTGTTTTTT. This gives the protein CASSVGDTQANEKLFF. The rearrangement uses TRBV9 and TRBJ1-4; TRBD1 might be the D (6 bases). The CDR3 contains 16 residues. The germline V gene has CDR1 SGDLS and CDR2 YYNGEE. Trimming removed 0 bases at V and 3 bases at J, with 12 bases between. Full variable domain (remainder filled in from reference TRBV9 and TRBJ1-4): DSGVTQTPKHLITATGQRVTLRCSPRSGDLSVYWYQQSLDQGLQFLIQYYNGEERAKGNILERFSAQQFPDLHSELNLSSLELGDSALYFCASSVGDTQANEKLFFGSGTQLSVL.